The present TCR beta chain was sequenced within a study of lymphopenia after photon versus proton radiotherapy. In germline, CDR1 is LNHDA, CDR2 SQIVND (reference sequence). V was clipped by 4 bases and J by 0 bases, with 7 bases between them. The CDR3 totals 15 residues. Assay used: immunoSEQ multiplex PCR; TCRdb lists only in-frame clones, some missing. The top ten clones hold 4% to 5% of a sample with approximately 170,000 clones, around 85% of them seen once. The TCR originated in a man aged 50-60 years with gastric cancer. The sample consisted of peripheral blood, taken from a patient treated with photon-based radiotherapy. The V and J genes are TRBV19 and TRBJ2-6; D unclear. The CDR3 reads CASSTTSSGANVLTF. CDR3 nucleotides: TGTGCCAGTAGTACCACGAGCTCTGGGGCCAACGTCCTGACTTTC.